This is a list of T cell receptor beta chains from one sample in a study of blood T cell repertoires in COVID-19. Clones were read by immunoSEQ multiplex PCR, and TCRdb kept only the in-frame ones, dropping some. The repertoire holds 200,000 to 300,000 clones, with around 90% as singletons. Input material: peripheral blood. The receptors were sampled from a young man with COVID-19, enrolled during active disease. The CDR3 runs from the conserved cysteine through the conserved F or W. D genes are given only for firm matches. Size tells how often a clone was seen (once, few, many) or the class of an expanded clone, and some rows leave it out.

j_gene	abundance	v_gene	d_gene	CDR3aa	CDR3nt
TRBJ2-2	-	TRBV10-2	-	CASSGGWDTGELFF	TGCGCCAGTTCAGGTGGTTGGGACACCGGGGAGCTGTTTTTT
TRBJ1-1	once	TRBV6-5	TRBD1	CASSYWTGGTEAFF	TGTGCCAGCAGTTACTGGACAGGGGGCACTGAAGCTTTCTTT
TRBJ1-2	-	TRBV9	TRBD1	CASSPSTGGAGGYTF	TGTGCCAGCAGCCCCTCGACAGGGGGCGCGGGTGGCTACACCTTC
TRBJ2-2	-	TRBV6-4	-	CASSDSGANTGELFF	TGTGCCAGCAGTGACTCAGGGGCGAACACCGGGGAGCTGTTTTTT
TRBJ1-6	-	TRBV6-5	TRBD1	CASGTGGSPLHF	TGTGCCAGCGGGACAGGGGGTTCACCCCTCCACTTT
TRBJ1-1	-	TRBV18	TRBD1	CASSQTGQGTRAAFF	TGTGCCAGCTCACAAACGGGACAGGGTACTCGGGCAGCTTTCTTT
TRBJ1-6	-	TRBV21-1	-	CASSKEGAGDSPLHF	TGTGCCAGCAGCAAGGAGGGGGCAGGGGATTCACCCCTCCACTTT
TRBJ1-1	few	TRBV10-3	-	CAISGTVNTEAFF	TGTGCCATCAGTGGGACAGTGAACACTGAAGCTTTCTTT
TRBJ1-5	-	TRBV6-5	TRBD1	CASSYDAGGGQPQHF	TGTGCCAGCAGTTACGATGCAGGGGGAGGCCAGCCCCAGCATTTT
TRBJ1-1	-	TRBV6-5	TRBD1	CASSPGQGGSSEAFF	TGTGCCAGCAGTCCCGGACAGGGGGGTTCCTCTGAAGCTTTCTTT
TRBJ1-6	-	TRBV6-6	-	CASSTQQRYNSPLHF	TGTGCCAGCAGTACACAACAGCGGTATAATTCACCCCTCCACTTT
TRBJ2-3	once	TRBV6-5	TRBD2	CASSSSSGRTDTQYF	TGTGCCAGCAGTTCTTCTAGCGGGCGCACAGATACGCAGTATTTT
TRBJ2-3	-	TRBV27	-	CASSPSYNTDTQYF	TGTGCCAGCAGTCCGAGCTATAACACAGATACGCAGTATTTT
TRBJ1-1	-	TRBV7-9	-	CASSSPGGYEAFF	TGTGCCAGCAGCTCTCCGGGGGGCTACGAGGCTTTCTTT
TRBJ1-1	-	TRBV19	TRBD1	CASSTTRGTEAFF	TGTGCCAGTAGTACTACCAGGGGGACTGAAGCTTTCTTT
TRBJ1-2	-	TRBV9	-	CASSVDSGGNYGYTF	TGTGCCAGCAGCGTAGACTCCGGCGGCAACTATGGCTACACCTTC
TRBJ2-3	-	TRBV7-9	TRBD2	CASSPEGLAGALLQYF	TGTGCCAGCAGCCCCGAAGGACTAGCGGGGGCCTTACTGCAGTATTTT
TRBJ2-1	-	TRBV18	TRBD2	CASSPTSGGPGGQFF	TGTGCCAGCTCACCGACTAGCGGGGGGCCCGGGGGGCAGTTCTTC
TRBJ1-4	-	TRBV5-1	-	CASSLGGTENEKLFF	TGCGCCAGCAGCTTGGGTGGGACTGAAAATGAAAAACTGTTTTTT
TRBJ1-3	-	TRBV7-9	-	CASSLVWASSGNTIYF	TGTGCCAGCAGCTTAGTGTGGGCAAGCTCTGGAAACACCATATATTTT
TRBJ2-7	-	TRBV19	TRBD2	CASSTRLAGAYEQYF	TGTGCCAGTAGTACGCGACTAGCGGGGGCCTACGAGCAGTACTTC
TRBJ2-6	-	TRBV7-6	-	CASSVGNSGANVLTF	TGTGCCAGCAGCGTAGGTAACTCTGGGGCCAACGTCCTGACTTTC